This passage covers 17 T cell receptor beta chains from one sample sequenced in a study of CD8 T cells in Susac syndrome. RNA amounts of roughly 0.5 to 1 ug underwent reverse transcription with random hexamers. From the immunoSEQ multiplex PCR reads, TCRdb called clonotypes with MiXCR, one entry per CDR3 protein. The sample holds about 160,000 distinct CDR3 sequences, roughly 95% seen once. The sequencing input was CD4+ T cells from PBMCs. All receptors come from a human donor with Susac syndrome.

The CDR3 sequence is CASSLTTGGVNEQFF. CDR3 nucleotide sequence: TGTGCCAGCAGCCTAACGACAGGGGGGGTTAATGAGCAGTTCTTC. The V and J genes are TRBV9 and TRBJ2-1, with 9 bases aligning to TRBD1. The CDR3 sequence is 15 residues long. Trimming cost V 4 bases and J 7 bases; bases outside gene matches: 9. Germline CDR1 is SGDLS and CDR2 is YYNGEE.

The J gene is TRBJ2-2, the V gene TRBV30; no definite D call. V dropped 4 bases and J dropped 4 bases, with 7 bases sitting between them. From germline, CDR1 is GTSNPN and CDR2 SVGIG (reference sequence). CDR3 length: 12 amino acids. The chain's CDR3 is CAWNRATGELFF. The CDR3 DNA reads TGTGCCTGGAATAGGGCCACCGGGGAGCTGTTTTTT.

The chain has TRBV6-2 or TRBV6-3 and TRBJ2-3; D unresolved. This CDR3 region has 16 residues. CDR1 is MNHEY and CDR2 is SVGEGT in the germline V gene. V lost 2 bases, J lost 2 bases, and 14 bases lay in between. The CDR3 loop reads CASSYAPSQSTDTQYF. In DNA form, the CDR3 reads TGTGCCAGCAGTTACGCCCCCTCGCAGTCCACAGATACGCAGTATTTT.

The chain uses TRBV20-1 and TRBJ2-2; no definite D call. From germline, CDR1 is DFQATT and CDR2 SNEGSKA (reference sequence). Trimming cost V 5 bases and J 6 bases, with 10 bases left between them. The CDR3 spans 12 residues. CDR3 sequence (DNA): TGCAGTGCTGCCATAGGCCCCGGGGAGCTGTTTTTT. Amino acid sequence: CSAAIGPGELFF.

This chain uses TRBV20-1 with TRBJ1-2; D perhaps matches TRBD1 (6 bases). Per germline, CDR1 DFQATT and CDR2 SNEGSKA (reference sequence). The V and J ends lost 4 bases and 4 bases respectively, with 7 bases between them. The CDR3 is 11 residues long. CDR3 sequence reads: CSAIQGYGYTF. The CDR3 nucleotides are TGCAGTGCTATACAGGGCTATGGCTACACCTTC.

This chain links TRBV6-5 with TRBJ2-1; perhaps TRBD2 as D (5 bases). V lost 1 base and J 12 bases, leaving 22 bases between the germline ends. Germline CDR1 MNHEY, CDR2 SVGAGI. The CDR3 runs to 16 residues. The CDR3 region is CASSYYFGDRLSRQFF. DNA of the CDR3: TGTGCCAGCAGTTACTATTTCGGGGATCGATTATCTCGGCAGTTCTTC.

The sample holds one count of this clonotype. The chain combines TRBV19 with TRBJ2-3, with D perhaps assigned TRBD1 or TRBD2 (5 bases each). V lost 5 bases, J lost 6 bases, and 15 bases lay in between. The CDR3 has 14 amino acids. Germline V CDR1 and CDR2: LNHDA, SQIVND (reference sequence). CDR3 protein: CASSLRGPEDTQYF. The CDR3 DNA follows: TGTGCCAGTAGTCTGAGGGGACCCGAGGATACGCAGTATTTT.

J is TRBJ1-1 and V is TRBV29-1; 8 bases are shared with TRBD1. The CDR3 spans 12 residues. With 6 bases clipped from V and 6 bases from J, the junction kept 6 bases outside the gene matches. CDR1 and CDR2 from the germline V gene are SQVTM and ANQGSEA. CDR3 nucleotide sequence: TGCAGCGTAGGACAGGGTTACGCTGAAGCTTTCTTT. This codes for CSVGQGYAEAFF.

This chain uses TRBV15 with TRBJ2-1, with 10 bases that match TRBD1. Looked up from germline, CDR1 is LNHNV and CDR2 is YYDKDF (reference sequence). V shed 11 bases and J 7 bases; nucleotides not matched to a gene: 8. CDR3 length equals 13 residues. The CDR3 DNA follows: TGTGCCTCAGGGACAGGGGACGGGAATGAGCAGTTCTTC. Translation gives CASGTGDGNEQFF.

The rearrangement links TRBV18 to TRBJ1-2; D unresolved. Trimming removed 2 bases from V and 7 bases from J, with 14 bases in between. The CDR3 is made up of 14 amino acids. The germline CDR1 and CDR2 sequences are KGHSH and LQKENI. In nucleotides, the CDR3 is TGTGCCAGCTCACCAACGGCCGGAGAGGGTGGCTACACCTTC. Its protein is CASSPTAGEGGYTF.

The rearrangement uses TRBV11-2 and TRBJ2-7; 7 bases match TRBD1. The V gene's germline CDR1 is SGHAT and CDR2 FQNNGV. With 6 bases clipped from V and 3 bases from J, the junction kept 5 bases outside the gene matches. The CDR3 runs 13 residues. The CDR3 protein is CASRMTGSYEQYF. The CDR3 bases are TGTGCCAGCAGAATGACAGGGAGCTACGAGCAGTACTTC.

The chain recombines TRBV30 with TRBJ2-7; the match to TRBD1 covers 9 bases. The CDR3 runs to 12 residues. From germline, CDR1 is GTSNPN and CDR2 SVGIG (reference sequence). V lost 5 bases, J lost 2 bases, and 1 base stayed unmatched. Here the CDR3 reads CAWGQGTYEQYF. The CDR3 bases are TGTGCCTGGGGACAGGGGACCTACGAGCAGTACTTC.

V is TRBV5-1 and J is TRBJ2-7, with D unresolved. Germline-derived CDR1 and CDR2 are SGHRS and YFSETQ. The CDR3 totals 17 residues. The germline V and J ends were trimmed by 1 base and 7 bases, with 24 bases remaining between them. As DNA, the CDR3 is TGCGCCAGCAGCTTGAATCCCTCACAGACCAAAGGTGGAGAGCAGTACTTC. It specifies CASSLNPSQTKGGEQYF.

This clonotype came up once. CDR3 coding DNA: TGTGCCAGCTCACCATCCGCCACCGGGGAGCTGTTTTTT. It encodes CASSPSATGELFF. The chain carries TRBV18 and TRBJ2-2, with D unresolved. Trimming removed 2 bases at V and 4 bases at J, with 5 bases between. Per germline, CDR1 KGHSH and CDR2 LQKENI. This CDR3 has 13 residues.

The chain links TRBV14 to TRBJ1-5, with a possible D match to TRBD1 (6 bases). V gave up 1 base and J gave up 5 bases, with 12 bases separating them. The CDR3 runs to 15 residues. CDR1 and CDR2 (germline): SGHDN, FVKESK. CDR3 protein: CASSQARGIDQPQHF. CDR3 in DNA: TGTGCCAGCAGCCAAGCCAGGGGTATCGATCAGCCCCAGCATTTT.

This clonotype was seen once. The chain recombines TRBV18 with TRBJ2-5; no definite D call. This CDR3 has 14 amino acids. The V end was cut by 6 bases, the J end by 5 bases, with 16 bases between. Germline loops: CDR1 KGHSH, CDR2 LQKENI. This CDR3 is CASSLRPAAETQYF. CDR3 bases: TGTGCCAGCTCCCTAAGACCGGCAGCGGAGACCCAGTACTTC.

CDR3 in amino acids: CASRGLAGVGEQYF. As DNA, the CDR3 is TGTGCCAGCCGAGGACTAGCGGGAGTTGGCGAGCAGTACTTC. This chain uses TRBV11-1 with TRBJ2-7, with TRBD2 identical over 13 bases. V gave up 8 bases and J gave up 6 bases; unmatched junction bases: 7. The V gene's germline CDR1 is SGHAT and CDR2 FQDESV (reference sequence). This CDR3 spans 14 amino acids.